A single sample gave rise to the 20 T cell receptor beta chains below, sequenced in a study of blood T cell repertoires in COVID-19. This table comes from immunoSEQ multiplex PCR, and its TCRdb copy is limited to in-frame clones, with some not included. The sample consists of about 480,000 clones, approximately 90% of them appearing once. Sequenced material: PBMCs or T cells enriched from blood (not recorded which). The receptor set was obtained from a woman aged 40 to 55 who had recovered from COVID-19.

The J gene is TRBJ2-3, the V gene TRBV2, with 12 bases identical to TRBD2. Germline lookup yields CDR1 SNHLY and CDR2 FYNNEI. The trim removed 3 bases at V and 1 base at J, leaving 2 bases unmatched. This CDR3 is 16 amino acids long. For the CDR3, the DNA is TGTGCCAGCAGTGATGGACTAGCGGGGCGCACAGATACGCAGTATTTT. Protein: CASSDGLAGRTDTQYF.

The chain combines TRBV11-3 with TRBJ1-1; 9 bases fit TRBD1. V lost 4 bases to trimming and J lost 0 bases; unmatched junction nucleotides: 6. CDR1 and CDR2 (germline): SGHNT, YENEEA. The CDR3 has 16 residues. In DNA, the CDR3 is TGTGCCAGCAGCTCTAGGACAGGGGCGATGAACACTGAAGCTTTCTTT. Translated: CASSSRTGAMNTEAFF.

The chain joins TRBV30 to TRBJ1-5; the match to TRBD1 covers 7 bases. The CDR3 runs 16 residues. Germline CDR1 reads GTSNPN; CDR2 reads SVGIG (reference sequence). V gave up 0 bases and J gave up 5 bases; unmatched junction bases: 10. CDR3 nucleotides: TGTGCCTGGAGTGTACACGGCAGGGGGGACTATCAGCCCCAGCATTTT. Amino acids: CAWSVHGRGDYQPQHF.

The rearrangement links TRBV30 to TRBJ1-2; TRBD1 aligns across 8 bases. Looked up from germline, CDR1 is GTSNPN and CDR2 is SVGIG (reference sequence). Losses at the gene ends were 2 bases for V and 7 bases for J; bases not matched to a gene: 15. The CDR3 covers 16 residues. CDR3 DNA sequence: TGTGCCTGGAGTTCGACCGACAGGGGATATTCGCGTGGCTACACCTTC. Amino acid sequence: CAWSSTDRGYSRGYTF.

There are a few counts of this clone. The chain employs TRBV19 and TRBJ1-2; D perhaps matches TRBD1 (5 bases). Germline V gene sequence: CDR1 LNHDA, CDR2 SQIVND (reference sequence). V lost 5 bases to trimming and J lost 4 bases, with 20 bases between them. This CDR3 has 16 residues. CDR3 sequence (DNA): TGTGCCAGTAGTCTTGGTCGCGGGGCAGCGCCCTATGGCTACACCTTC. Translated, it gives CASSLGRGAAPYGYTF.

This chain joins TRBV30 and TRBJ1-2; no reliable D call. V was clipped by 0 bases and J by 4 bases, with 15 bases between them. Germline V gene data show CDR1 as GTSNPN and CDR2 as SVGIG (reference sequence). There are 15 residues in the CDR3. CDR3 in amino acids: CAWSVLSVKSYGYTF. The CDR3 nucleotides are TGTGCCTGGAGTGTACTCTCGGTGAAGTCCTATGGCTACACCTTC.

V and J are TRBV7-2 and TRBJ2-3; D uncertain. Germline CDR1 reads SGHTA; CDR2 reads FQGNSA. The V end was cut by 6 bases, the J end by 2 bases, with 6 bases between. This CDR3 contains 12 residues. Written as DNA, the CDR3 is TGTGCCAGCAGGGCTTTCACAGATACGCAGTATTTT. This encodes CASRAFTDTQYF.

The chain couples TRBV5-1 to TRBJ2-7, with D perhaps TRBD1 (6 bases). The V gene lost 0 bases and the J gene lost 1 base, with 8 bases spanning the gap. Germline loops: CDR1 SGHRS, CDR2 YFSETQ. This CDR3 region has 14 residues. The CDR3 DNA reads TGCGCCAGCAGCTTGGAGGGACAATCCTACGAGCAGTACTTC. Translating gives CASSLEGQSYEQYF.

This clone was counted once. The genes are TRBV21-1 and TRBJ1-5; the table assigns TRBD1, which was not confirmed against the DNA. TRBV21-1 is termed a pseudogene. The CDR3 is made up of 15 amino acids. CDR3 loop: CASSRGHNCEQPQHF. The CDR3 coding sequence is TGTGCCAGCAGCAGGGGCCACAACTGCGAACAGCCCCAGCATTTT.

The chain combines TRBV19 with TRBJ1-1, with D tentatively TRBD1 (6 bases). CDR3 length equals 15 residues. CDR1 and CDR2 from the germline V gene are LNHDA and SQIVND (reference sequence). The V end lost 7 bases, the J end lost 0 bases, and 15 bases lay between the germline ends. As DNA, the CDR3 is TGTGCCAGTACCCTCCGACAGGACATGAACACTGAAGCTTTCTTT. This gives the protein CASTLRQDMNTEAFF.

The chain carries TRBV5-1 and TRBJ1-4; 7 bases agree with TRBD1. This CDR3 comprises 14 residues. The V and J ends lost 4 bases and 7 bases, in that order; junction bases with no gene match: 7. Looked up from germline, CDR1 is SGHRS and CDR2 is YFSETQ. CDR3 in DNA: TGCGCCAGCAGCCCACAGGGGCAGGCTGAAAAACTGTTTTTT. It translates to CASSPQGQAEKLFF.

This clone was detected a few times. This same CDR3 is encoded by further DNA sequences in the sample. The gene calls are TRBV2 and TRBJ2-3; TRBD1 agrees at 8 bases. CDR3 size: 14 residues. V was pared by 2 bases and J by 2 bases, with 0 bases of the junction left unmatched. Germline CDR1 reads SNHLY; CDR2 reads FYNNEI. CDR3 DNA: TGTGCCAGCAGTGAACAGGGGGCCACAGATACGCAGTATTTT. It codes for CASSEQGATDTQYF.

V and J are TRBV19 and TRBJ1-3; no reliable D call. CDR3 size: 14 residues. Germline lookup yields CDR1 LNHDA and CDR2 SQIVND (reference sequence). The ends were cut back, 2 bases at V and 8 bases at J, with 13 bases in the middle. This CDR3 is CASSIQGLGDTIYF. The CDR3 region has the DNA TGTGCCAGTAGTATACAAGGGCTCGGGGACACCATATATTTT.

The rearrangement links TRBV6-5 to TRBJ1-1, with a possible D match to TRBD1 (6 bases). Germline V lookup: CDR1 MNHEY, CDR2 SVGAGI. The V and J ends lost 7 bases and 5 bases respectively, with 17 bases between them. The CDR3 sequence is 14 residues long. This CDR3 is CASTRDRPETEAFF. In DNA, the CDR3 is TGTGCCAGCACAAGAGACAGGCCGGAAACTGAAGCTTTCTTT.

J is TRBJ2-2 and V is TRBV18; 14 bases fit TRBD2. This CDR3 has 20 amino acids. CDR1 and CDR2 (germline): KGHSH, LQKENI. V was pared by 6 bases and J by 3 bases, with 15 bases of the junction left unmatched. The CDR3: CASSPGTSGSLHWDTGELFF. In DNA, the CDR3 is TGTGCCAGCTCCCCGGGGACTAGCGGGAGCCTTCATTGGGACACCGGGGAGCTGTTTTTT. The full variable domain, with the rest looked up from reference TRBV18 and TRBJ2-2, is NAGVMQNPRHLVRRRGQEARLRCSPMKGHSHVYWYRQLPEEGLKFMVYLQKENIIDESGMPKERFSAEFPKEGPSILRIQQVVRGDSAAYFCASSPGTSGSLHWDTGELFFGEGSRLTVL.

Notes on this clone: A junction end diverges from the germline sequence, so it may reflect a read error. The rearrangement uses TRBV19 and TRBJ1-2; the match to TRBD1 covers 8 bases. The CDR3 loop spans 13 amino acids. Germline V gene data show CDR1 as LNHDA and CDR2 as SQIVND (reference sequence). CDR3 DNA sequence: TGTGCCAGTAGTATACTAAGCGGGACAGGAGCAGACTTC. It codes for CASSILSGTGADF.

The chain combines TRBV18 with TRBJ2-5, with 10 bases matching TRBD2. The V gene end was trimmed by 1 base and the J gene end by 3 bases; junction bases not matched to a gene: 2. This CDR3 has 15 residues. Germline CDR1 KGHSH, CDR2 LQKENI. The CDR3 DNA reads TGTGCCAGCTCACCACGACTAGCGGGTGAAGAGACCCAGTACTTC. Encoded protein: CASSPRLAGEETQYF.

This sequence joins TRBV7-2 and TRBJ2-5; TRBD1 might be the D (6 bases). Germline lookup yields CDR1 SGHTA and CDR2 FQGNSA. Trimming shortened V by 5 bases and J by 5 bases, and 15 bases separated the two germline ends. The CDR3 loop spans 14 amino acids. CDR3 protein: CASSGRTGTETQYF. DNA of the CDR3: TGTGCCAGCAGCGGACGAACAGGGACGGAGACCCAGTACTTC.

This chain uses TRBV4-1 with TRBJ1-5; 7 bases align to TRBD1. The CDR3 runs to 16 residues. J gave up 4 bases and V 3 bases, and 9 bases lay outside the gene matches. Per the germline V gene, CDR1 is MGHRA and CDR2 is YSYEKL. The CDR3 DNA is TGCGCCAGCAGCCAGTTCCGAGGGGGCGAGAATCAGCCCCAGCATTTT. Its translation: CASSQFRGGENQPQHF.

The chain joins TRBV10-3 to TRBJ1-5; the match to TRBD1 covers 9 bases. The germline gives CDR1 ENHRY, CDR2 SYGVKD. The CDR3 has 13 residues. The V gene end was trimmed by 6 bases and the J gene end by 5 bases; junction bases not matched to a gene: 2. The CDR3 here is CAIRGQGDQPQHF. The CDR3, as DNA: TGTGCCATCAGGGGACAGGGCGATCAGCCCCAGCATTTT.